The rows below give T cell receptor beta chains drawn from one sample of a study of CD8+ T cells in alopecia areata. Data came from immunoSEQ multiplex PCR; TCRdb stores just in-frame clones and leaves some out. The sample records about 30,000 clones, less than 65% being singletons. Sequencing used NKG2D-high CD8+ T cells sorted from blood. The receptors derive from a human donor with alopecia areata. Each CDR3 is given with its conserved first and last residue. A D gene is named only where the DNA matches it firmly. Size tells how often a clone was seen (once, few, many) or the class of an expanded clone, and some rows leave it out.

cdr3_nt	cdr3_aa	v_call	clone_size	d_call	j_call
TGTGCCAGCAGCTCCCTGGATCTACCGACCTACGAGCAGTACTTC	CASSSLDLPTYEQYF	TRBV28	NA	NA	TRBJ2-7
TGTGCCACCAGCCCGGCCGGGGGACTAGCACAAGAGACCCAGTACTTC	CATSPAGGLAQETQYF	TRBV15	few	TRBD2	TRBJ2-5
TGTGCCAGCAGCCGGGCAGAGATACAAAACATTCAGTACTTC	CASSRAEIQNIQYF	TRBV7-2	NA	NA	TRBJ2-4
TGTGCCAGCAGTGACCCCGGGACAGGGCGGCATGAGCAGTTCTTC	CASSDPGTGRHEQFF	TRBV6-1	NA	TRBD1	TRBJ2-1
TGTGCCAGCAGCTTGGTTTCCGGTACCCAAGAGACCCAGTACTTC	CASSLVSGTQETQYF	TRBV5-6	NA	NA	TRBJ2-5
TGTGCCAGCACTACCAGCGGTAGCATTTACAATGAGCAGTTCTTC	CASTTSGSIYNEQFF	TRBV27	NA	NA	TRBJ2-1
TGCGCCAGCAGCTTGTCTAGCGGACCCTCCTACGAGCAGTACTTC	CASSLSSGPSYEQYF	TRBV5-1	NA	TRBD2	TRBJ2-7
TGCGCCAGCAGCTCCTTAGCGGGAGGTGGGTACGAGCAGTACTTC	CASSSLAGGGYEQYF	TRBV5-1	NA	TRBD2	TRBJ2-7
TGTGCCAGCAGCCCGCTAGCTGCAGATACGCAGTATTTT	CASSPLAADTQYF	TRBV5-4	NA	NA	TRBJ2-3
TGTGCCAGCAGTTTGGGGACAGGGGACTACAATGAGCAGTTCTTC	CASSLGTGDYNEQFF	TRBV6-6	NA	TRBD1	TRBJ2-1
TGTGCCAGCAGCTTAGGGGGTTTGGGCAATCAGCCCCAGCATTTT	CASSLGGLGNQPQHF	TRBV7-2	NA	NA	TRBJ1-5
TGTGCCAGCAGCCCAAGACAGGGGTGGGAACAAGAGACCCAGTACTTC	CASSPRQGWEQETQYF	TRBV4-2	NA	TRBD1	TRBJ2-5
TGTGCCAGCAGCTTCGACAGGGTTTACGAGCAGTACTTC	CASSFDRVYEQYF	TRBV5-4	NA	TRBD1	TRBJ2-7
TGTGCCAGCAGCCAAGGGACGGTGAGCTCCTACAATGAGCAGTTCTTC	CASSQGTVSSYNEQFF	TRBV4-2	NA	NA	TRBJ2-1
TGTGCCAGCAGGTCCACTAGCGGGAGATGGGTCGAGCAGTACTTC	CASRSTSGRWVEQYF	TRBV2	NA	TRBD2	TRBJ2-7
TGTGCCAGCAGCCCCTCCACAGGGGCCGCCTTCTACGAGCAGTACTTC	CASSPSTGAAFYEQYF	TRBV28	once	TRBD1	TRBJ2-7
TGTGCCAGCAGCTCTACAACCCCGGGACTAGGGCCAGATACGCAGTATTTT	CASSSTTPGLGPDTQYF	TRBV7-3	few	TRBD2	TRBJ2-3
TGTGCCAGCTGGCCAGGCACCAAAAACATTCAGTACTTC	CASWPGTKNIQYF	TRBV2	NA	NA	TRBJ2-4
TGTGCCAGCAGCTTGGGTCGCACAGATACGCAGTATTTT	CASSLGRTDTQYF	TRBV5-6	NA	NA	TRBJ2-3
TGTGCCAGCAGCTCGGACACACATACTTACGAGCAGTACTTC	CASSSDTHTYEQYF	TRBV11-1	few	NA	TRBJ2-7
TGCGCCAGCAGTGAACCGGGACTAGCTTACAATGAGCAGTTCTTC	CASSEPGLAYNEQFF	TRBV10-2	few	TRBD2	TRBJ2-1
TGTGCCAGTTCGACAGGCCCCTACGAGCAGTACTTC	CASSTGPYEQYF	TRBV19	NA	NA	TRBJ2-7
TGTGCCAGCTCACTCGAAGCGGGAGTGACAGATACGCAGTATTTT	CASSLEAGVTDTQYF	TRBV18	NA	TRBD2	TRBJ2-3
TGCAGCGGGTACAGGGGGAATGAGCAGTTCTTC	CSGYRGNEQFF	TRBV29-1	few	TRBD1	TRBJ2-1
TGTGCCAGCAGCGTAGGATCAAGGGCGAACTACGAGCAGTACTTC	CASSVGSRANYEQYF	TRBV9	NA	NA	TRBJ2-7
TGCAGCGTTGAAGAGGTCGCAGGGGCGGAGAATGAGCAGTTCTTC	CSVEEVAGAENEQFF	TRBV29-1	NA	NA	TRBJ2-1
TGCAGCGTCGTGGGCAGGGACTACGAGCAGTACTTC	CSVVGRDYEQYF	TRBV29-1	few	NA	TRBJ2-7
TGTGCCAGCTCACCAACTTTGGGGGCCTTCCCCTACGAGCAGTACTTC	CASSPTLGAFPYEQYF	TRBV18	NA	NA	TRBJ2-7
TGTGCCAGCAGCTACTTACAGGGGGCCTACTACGAGCAGTACTTC	CASSYLQGAYYEQYF	TRBV5-6	once	TRBD1	TRBJ2-7
TGCGCCAGCAGTCGCACAGGGATCCTAGCCAAAAACATTCAGTACTTC	CASSRTGILAKNIQYF	TRBV23-1	NA	NA	TRBJ2-4
TGCAGCGTTAGACTAGCGGGGGGGCCGACAGATACGCAGTATTTT	CSVRLAGGPTDTQYF	TRBV29-1	few	TRBD2	TRBJ2-3
TGTGCCAGCAGTTTTGATCCGGGGAGGGAGCTGTTTTTT	CASSFDPGRELFF	TRBV28	NA	NA	TRBJ2-2
TGTGCCAGCAGCCGGGATAGCGGGAGTGGATACAATGAGCAGTTCTTC	CASSRDSGSGYNEQFF	TRBV7-8	once	TRBD2	TRBJ2-1
TGTGCCAGCTCAAGGGGGACCGTCCTTGAGGATACGCAGTATTTT	CASSRGTVLEDTQYF	TRBV6-5	NA	NA	TRBJ2-3
TGCGCCAGCAGTCCGCAGTTGTGGGGCAGGGATCGGTACGAGCAGTACTTC	CASSPQLWGRDRYEQYF	TRBV23-1	NA	NA	TRBJ2-7
TGTGCCAGCAGCTTAGAAAGACAGGGGGACTACGAGCAGTACTTC	CASSLERQGDYEQYF	TRBV7-2	NA	TRBD1	TRBJ2-7
TGTGCCAGCAGCTTAGGGAACTCTTACGAGCAGTACTTC	CASSLGNSYEQYF	TRBV7-9	NA	NA	TRBJ2-7
TGCAGCGTTCGATGGGGGTCTTACGAGCAGTACTTC	CSVRWGSYEQYF	TRBV29-1	NA	NA	TRBJ2-7
TGTGCCAGCAGCCCGTCAGGGATTAGGTACAATGAGCAGTTCTTC	CASSPSGIRYNEQFF	TRBV7-9	once	NA	TRBJ2-1
TGCGCCAGCAGCCAAGATGGACCTCCGAAAGAGACCCAGTACTTC	CASSQDGPPKETQYF	TRBV4-3	NA	NA	TRBJ2-5
TGTGCCAGCAGTTTAACAGGGGGCGCGCGGGAGACCCAGTACTTC	CASSLTGGARETQYF	TRBV6-5	NA	TRBD1	TRBJ2-5
TGTGCCAGCAGGAAACACGAGCAGTACTTC	CASRKHEQYF	TRBV2	few	NA	TRBJ2-7
TGTGCCAGCAGCTTTCAGGGGCCCTACGAGCAGTACTTC	CASSFQGPYEQYF	TRBV27	NA	NA	TRBJ2-7
TGTGCCACGGGACAGGGGGTCCATGAGCAGTTCTTC	CATGQGVHEQFF	TRBV15	NA	TRBD1	TRBJ2-1
TGTGCCAGCAGTTTATCTGTCGGGAATCTTTTGTACGAGCAGTACTTC	CASSLSVGNLLYEQYF	TRBV27	NA	NA	TRBJ2-7
TGCGCCAGCACCGATAGCGGGGGCTCCTACGAGCAGTACTTC	CASTDSGGSYEQYF	TRBV5-1	NA	TRBD2	TRBJ2-7
TGTGCCAGCAGCGCAGACAGGGGAACTTACAATGAGCAGTTCTTC	CASSADRGTYNEQFF	TRBV9	NA	TRBD1	TRBJ2-1